The subject of this entry is one T cell receptor (beta chain). Its antigen is unknown. Germline V gives CDR1 GTSNPN, CDR2 SVGIG (reference sequence). The V and J ends lost 3 bases and 5 bases respectively, with 14 bases between them. The CDR3 loop spans 13 amino acids. The sample originates from a study of T cell repertoires in ileal Crohn's disease. General study points: Compared with CD4 T cells, sorted CD8 cells carried more expanded clones.

Profiled with immunoSEQ multiplex PCR; TCRdb holds only in-frame clones, not every one. This table holds approximately 5,400 clones, roughly 80% found once. This rearrangement joins TRBV30 to TRBJ2-7; no reliable D call. This receptor was taken from an adult with Crohn's disease. Source material: ileal tissue. The CDR3 reads CAWSPASVDEQYF. The DNA for the CDR3 is TGTGCCTGGAGCCCCGCCTCGGTGGACGAGCAGTACTTC. The full variable domain, in which reference TRBV30 and TRBJ2-7 provide the parts outside the CDR3, is SQTIHQWPATLVQPVGSPLSLECTVEGTSNPNLYWYRQAAGRGLQLLFYSVGIGQISSEVPQNLSASRPQDRQFILSSKKLLLSDSGFYLCAWSPASVDEQYFGPGTRLTVT.